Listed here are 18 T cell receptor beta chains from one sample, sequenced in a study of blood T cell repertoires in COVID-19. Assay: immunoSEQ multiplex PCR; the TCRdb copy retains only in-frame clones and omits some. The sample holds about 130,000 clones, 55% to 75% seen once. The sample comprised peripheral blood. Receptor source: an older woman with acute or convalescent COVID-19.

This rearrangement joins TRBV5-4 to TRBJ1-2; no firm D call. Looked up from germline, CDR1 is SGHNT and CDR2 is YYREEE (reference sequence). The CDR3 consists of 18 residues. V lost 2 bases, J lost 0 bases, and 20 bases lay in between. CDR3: CASSLKNPPKLANYGYTF. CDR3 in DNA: TGTGCCAGCAGCTTAAAAAATCCGCCTAAATTAGCTAACTATGGCTACACCTTC.

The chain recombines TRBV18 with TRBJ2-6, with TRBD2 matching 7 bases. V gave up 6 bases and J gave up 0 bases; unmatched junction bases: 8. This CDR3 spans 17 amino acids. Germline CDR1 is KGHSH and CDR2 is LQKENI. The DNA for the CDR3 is TGTGCCAGCTCCCCTAGCGGACACAGCTCTGGGGCCAACGTCCTGACTTTC. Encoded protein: CASSPSGHSSGANVLTF.

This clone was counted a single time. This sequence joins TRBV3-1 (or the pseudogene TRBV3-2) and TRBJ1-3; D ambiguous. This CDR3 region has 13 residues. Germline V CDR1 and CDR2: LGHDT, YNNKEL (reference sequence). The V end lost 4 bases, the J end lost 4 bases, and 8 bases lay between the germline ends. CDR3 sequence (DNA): TGTGCCAGCAGCCGAGGGAGAGGAAACACCATATATTTT. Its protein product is CASSRGRGNTIYF.

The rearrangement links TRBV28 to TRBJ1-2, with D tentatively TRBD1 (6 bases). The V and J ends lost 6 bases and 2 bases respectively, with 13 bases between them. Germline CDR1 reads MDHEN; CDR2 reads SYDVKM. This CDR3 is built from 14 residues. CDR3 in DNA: TGTGCCAGCAGGGTACAGGGTAAAAACTATGGCTACACCTTC. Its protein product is CASRVQGKNYGYTF.

Written as DNA, the CDR3 is TGCGCCAGCAGCTTGAGAACTAGCGGCACCAATGAGCAGTTCTTC. The encoded protein is CASSLRTSGTNEQFF. The chain links TRBV5-1 to TRBJ2-1; 8 bases agree with TRBD2. CDR1 is SGHRS, CDR2 YFSETQ, per germline. Unmatched junction bases numbered 6, after V lost 1 base and J lost 6 bases. The CDR3 runs to 15 residues.

CDR3 bases: TGCGCCAGCAGCTTGGGAATAGGGCTAGCGGGAGACACCGGGGAGCTGTTTTTT. Protein product: CASSLGIGLAGDTGELFF. V usage is TRBV5-1 and J usage is TRBJ2-2; TRBD2 aligns across 10 bases. The CDR3 spans 18 residues. CDR1 is SGHRS and CDR2 is YFSETQ in the germline V gene. V shed 0 bases, J shed 3 bases, and the junction held 8 bases outside the gene matches.

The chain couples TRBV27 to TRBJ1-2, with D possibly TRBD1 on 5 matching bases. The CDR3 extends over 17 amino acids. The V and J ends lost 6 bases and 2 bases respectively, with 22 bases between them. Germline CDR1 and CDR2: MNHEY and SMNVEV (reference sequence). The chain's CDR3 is CASRRQGSNPLNYGYTF. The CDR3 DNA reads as TGTGCCAGCAGACGGCAGGGTAGCAACCCCCTCAACTATGGCTACACCTTC.

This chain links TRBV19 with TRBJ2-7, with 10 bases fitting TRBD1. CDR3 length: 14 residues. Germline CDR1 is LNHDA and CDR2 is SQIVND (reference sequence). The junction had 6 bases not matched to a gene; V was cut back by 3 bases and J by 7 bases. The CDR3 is CASSMTGGAREQYF. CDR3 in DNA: TGTGCCAGTAGTATGACAGGGGGCGCGAGGGAGCAGTACTTC.

CDR3 sequence reads: CASSLAVGAQVYEQYF. The CDR3 DNA reads as TGTGCCAGCAGCTTGGCCGTGGGGGCGCAGGTTTACGAGCAGTACTTC. This sequence joins TRBV5-6 and TRBJ2-7, with a weak D call TRBD1 (6 bases). The germline V gene has CDR1 SGHDT and CDR2 YYEEEE. There are 16 residues in the CDR3. V was shortened by 0 bases and J by 4 bases, with 17 bases between the two germline ends.

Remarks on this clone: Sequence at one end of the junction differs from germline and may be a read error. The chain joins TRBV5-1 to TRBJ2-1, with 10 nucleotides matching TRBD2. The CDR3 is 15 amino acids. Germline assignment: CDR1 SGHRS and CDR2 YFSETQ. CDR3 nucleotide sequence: TGCGCTAGCAGCCTAAGCGGGGGGGCTCGAAATGAGCAGTTCTTC. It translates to CASSLSGGARNEQFF. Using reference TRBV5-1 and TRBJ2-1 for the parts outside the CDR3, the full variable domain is KAGVTQTPRYLIKTRGQQVTLSCSPISGHRSVSWYQQTPGQGLQFLFEYFSETQRNKGNFPGRFSGRQFSNSRSEMNVSTLELGDSALYLCASSLSGGARNEQFFGPGTRLTVL.

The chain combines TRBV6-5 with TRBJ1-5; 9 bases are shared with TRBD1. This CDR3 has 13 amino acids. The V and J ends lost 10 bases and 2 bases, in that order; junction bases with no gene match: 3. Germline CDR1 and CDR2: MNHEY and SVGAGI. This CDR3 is CATRDRGNQPQHF. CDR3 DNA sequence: TGTGCCACCCGGGACAGGGGCAATCAGCCCCAGCATTTT.

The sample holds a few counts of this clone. The CDR3 protein is CASSYSVTTNEKLFF. DNA for the CDR3: TGTGCCAGCAGCTATTCGGTCACAACTAATGAAAAACTGTTTTTT. This chain connects TRBV7-6 to TRBJ1-4; D is ambiguous. The germline gives CDR1 SGHVS, CDR2 FNYEAQ. The V and J ends lost 4 bases and 0 bases respectively, with 9 bases between them. The CDR3 extends over 15 amino acids.

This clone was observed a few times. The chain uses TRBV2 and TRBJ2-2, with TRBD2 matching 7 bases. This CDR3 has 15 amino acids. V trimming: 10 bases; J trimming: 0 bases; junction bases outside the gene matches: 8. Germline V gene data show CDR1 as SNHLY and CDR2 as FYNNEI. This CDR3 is CATGEGSANTGELFF. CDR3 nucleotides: TGTGCCACCGGGGAGGGGTCGGCGAACACCGGGGAGCTGTTTTTT.

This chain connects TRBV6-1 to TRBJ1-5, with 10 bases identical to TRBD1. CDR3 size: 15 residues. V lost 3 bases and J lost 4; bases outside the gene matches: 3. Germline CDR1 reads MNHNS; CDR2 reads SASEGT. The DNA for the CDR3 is TGTGCCAGCAGTGAGGGACAGGGGAAAAATCAGCCCCAGCATTTT. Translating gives CASSEGQGKNQPQHF.

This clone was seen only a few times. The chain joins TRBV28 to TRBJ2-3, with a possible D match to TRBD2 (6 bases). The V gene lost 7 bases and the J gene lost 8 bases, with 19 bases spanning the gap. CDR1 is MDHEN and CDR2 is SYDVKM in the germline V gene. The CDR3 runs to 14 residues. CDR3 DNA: TGTGCCAGCACGATCTTAGATGGGACTGCTACGCAGTATTTT. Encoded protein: CASTILDGTATQYF. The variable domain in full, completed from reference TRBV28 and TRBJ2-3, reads DVKVTQSSRYLVKRTGEKVFLECVQDMDHENMFWYRQDPGLGLRLIYFSYDVKMKEKGDIPEGYSVSREKKERFSLILESASTNQTSMYLCASTILDGTATQYFGPGTRLTVL.

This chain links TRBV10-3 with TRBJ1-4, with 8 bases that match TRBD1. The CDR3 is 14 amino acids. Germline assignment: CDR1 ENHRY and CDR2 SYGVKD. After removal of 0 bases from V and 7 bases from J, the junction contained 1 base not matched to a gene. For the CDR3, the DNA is TGTGCCATCAGTGAGTCTGGACAGGGTGAAAAACTGTTTTTT. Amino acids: CAISESGQGEKLFF.

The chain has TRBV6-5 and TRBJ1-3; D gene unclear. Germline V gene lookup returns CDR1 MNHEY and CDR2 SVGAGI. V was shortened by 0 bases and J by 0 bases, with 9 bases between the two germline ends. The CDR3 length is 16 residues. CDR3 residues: CASSYSEASSGNTIYF. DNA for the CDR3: TGTGCCAGCAGTTACTCGGAAGCGAGCTCTGGAAACACCATATATTTT.

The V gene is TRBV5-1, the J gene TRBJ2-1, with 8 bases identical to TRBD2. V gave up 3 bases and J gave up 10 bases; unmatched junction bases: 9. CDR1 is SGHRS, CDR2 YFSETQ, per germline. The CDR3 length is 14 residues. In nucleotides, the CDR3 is TGCGCCAGCAGCTCTAGCGGGCGGGTGCAGGAGCAGTTCTTC. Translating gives CASSSSGRVQEQFF.